This entry describes one T cell receptor (beta chain). This clonotype appeared many times. This receptor's antigen is unknown. The junction departs from germline at one end; a sequencing error may be responsible. The data stem from a study of T cells in Graves' hyperthyroidism and ophthalmopathy (dated by TCRdb to the late 2010s). Regarding the research as a whole: Peripheral blood was collected at initial diagnosis, before any treatment. Following sampling, methimazole starting at 30 mg daily was given to hyperthyroidism patients, and high-dose intravenous methylprednisolone was given to ophthalmopathy patients. The paper reports TCR Vbeta CDR3 sequencing of roughly 140 peripheral blood samples: 40 or so ophthalmopathy, roughly 74 hyperthyroidism and 17 progressor patients. For training and testing, the 100 or so patients in the discovery cohort were randomly divided in a 7:3 ratio. In roughly six Graves' hyperthyroidism patients, the study also compared T-cell repertoires from thyroid tissue with T-cell repertoires from blood. TCR V-J signatures able to tell the groups apart were searched for in a discovery cohort of 90 to 100 patients, of whom 40 to 45 had Graves' ophthalmopathy and more than 55 had stable Graves' hyperthyroidism. Whether ophthalmopathy could be predicted prospectively was tested in an independent validation cohort made up of fewer than 20 hyperthyroidism patients plus 17 patients who later progressed to ophthalmopathy.

CDR3 length: 15 amino acids, cysteine to phenylalanine. Of the read, only the CDR3 DNA is kept; its 45 bases are in frame from base 1. CDR1 and CDR2 are read off the germline V gene (reference sequence) as SSHAT and FNYEAQ. Ophthalmopathy patients had moderately to severely active disease, Clinical Activity Score of at least 3, NOSPECS grade of at least 4, and duration under 3 months. Any patient with an uncontrolled infection, another autoimmune disease, pregnancy or lactation was excluded. Diagnoses were based on clinical symptoms, serum thyroxine and TRAb, thyroid ultrasound and orbital computed tomography. Ficoll-Paque density gradient centrifugation was used to isolate PBMCs from approximately 10 ml of fresh peripheral blood. Trizol reagent was used to extract total RNA, and RNA quality was then checked on an Agilent 2100 Bioanalyzer. The investigation overall reported the following: Most expanded thyroid clonotypes (frequency above 0.001) were also found in blood, which suggests that blood repertoires may mirror thyroid immune responses. A 13 V-J signature model separated ophthalmopathy from stable hyperthyroidism, with approximately 87% sensitivity and 81.08% specificity in cross-validation and 80%/75% in testing. In validation, the model predicted progression to ophthalmopathy with about 71% sensitivity and around 72% specificity, a median of 6.5 months before onset. Sample size was not statistically predetermined, and investigators were not blinded to group allocation.

The TCR beta CDR3 regions were amplified from RNA transcripts. For the first round of RT-PCR on the TCR CDR3, the HTBI primer set was used together with the Qiagen OneStep RT-PCR kit. Libraries were constructed in a second round of multiplex PCR, after which size selection and purification were carried out. Paired-end sequencing of the libraries was performed with 100 bp reads on an Illumina HiSeq2000. The original methods were these. SOAPnuke was used to process the raw data, with reads discarded if the reads contained adapters or uncalled bases, had a mean Phred below 15, or lacked an exact constant-primer or identifier match. COPE v1.2.5 was used to merge the high-quality paired reads, and each unique nucleotide sequence was defined as a clonotype. Clonotypes were aligned to IMGT TRBV, TRBD and TRBJ reference segments using MiTCR v1.1. Analysis was restricted to V-J combinations with a frequency above 0.0001, which covered roughly 99% of repertoires. A TCS score was defined as the ratio between F50 (clonal expansion) and ExV (chaos), using BLOSUM62-based TCRdist between CDR3 peptides within each V-J. Welch's t-statistics and random forest reduced around 550 V-J features to 13, which were used in a naive Bayes classifier (R e1071). TCRdb trimmed the raw reads at Q25, called clones with MiXCR and kept productive beta chains. Every entry covers one CDR3 protein and lists the most common genes and DNA from its rows. None of the V and J calls come from the authors' own analysis; TCRdb made them. This sample has some 580,000 distinct CDR3 sequences in its table, and around 16% of those were observed once. Of the sample, 3% to 4% falls within the top ten clones.

The receptor's source is a woman in her thirties or forties with Graves' ophthalmopathy. Material for sequencing was blood. The chain employs TRBV7-7 and TRBJ2-5; 9 central bases correspond to TRBD2. The sequence in DNA is TGTGCTAGCAGCCTTAGCGGGGGCCCCCAAGAGACCCAGTACTTC. It is translated as CASSLSGGPQETQYF.